The clone carrying this T cell receptor beta chain has a single count. Profiling relied on immunoSEQ multiplex PCR, and the TCRdb table lists in-frame clones only, not all of them. The sample records roughly 720,000 clones, 90% being singletons. This entry belongs to a study of shared clonotypes between healthy human individuals. Study in general: CD4 naive and memory got three plates each, CD8 naive two, CD8 memory one.

With CCR7-negative CD45RA+ TemRA cells, CD45RO+ cells were combined in CD8 memory. The CDR3 spans 11 residues. V was pared by 2 bases and J by 5 bases, with 4 bases between. Per the germline V gene, CDR1 is SGHRS and CDR2 is YFSETQ. The sequencing input was memory CD8+ T cells from PBMCs. Regarding subset: CD45RO+ cells pooled with CCR7-negative TemRA cells. The receptor was derived from a man younger than 30 in good health. Some clones in this sample may be carry-over from other donors' samples. The rearrangement links TRBV5-1 to TRBJ2-5; D uncertain. The CDR3 region has the DNA TGCGCCAGCAGCTTTGAGGAGACCCAGTACTTC. This sequence encodes CASSFEETQYF.